These T cell receptor beta chains were read from a single sample in a study of blood T cell repertoires in COVID-19. Assay used: immunoSEQ multiplex PCR; TCRdb lists only in-frame clones, some missing. This table holds roughly 45,000 clones, more than 65% found once. Sequencing was performed on peripheral blood. All receptors come from a woman in her sixties or seventies with acute or convalescent COVID-19. Both conserved end residues are part of each CDR3. A D gene is named only where the DNA matches it firmly. Expanded clones are given a class, and other clones once, few, many or no size at all.

-	TRBJ1-1	-	TRBV4-3	CASSQSQGGAFF
-	TRBJ2-7	-	TRBV27	CASSPSSESQYEQYF
TRBD1	TRBJ2-7	-	TRBV5-6	CASRDLTGALEEQYF
-	TRBJ1-6	-	TRBV7-2	CASSFGSTTSPLHF
TRBD1	TRBJ2-7	-	TRBV3-1/TRBV3-2	CASSQRDRGAGEQYF
TRBD1	TRBJ1-5	-	TRBV6-4	CASSVQGPTGNQPQHF
TRBD2	TRBJ2-5	-	TRBV11-2	CASSYRPGLAGQNQETQYF
-	TRBJ2-5	-	TRBV2	CASSETGGRRETQYF
TRBD1	TRBJ1-4	-	TRBV7-9	CASFDGTVRKLFF
TRBD2	TRBJ2-2	few	TRBV18	CASSPPRTSGVGELFF
TRBD2	TRBJ2-3	-	TRBV7-9	CASSLALAGGAGKTDTQYF
-	TRBJ1-1	once	TRBV6-5	CASSDTDTEAFF
-	TRBJ2-3	-	TRBV6-5	CASPYLQKFTDTQYF
-	TRBJ2-2	-	TRBV7-9	CASSFNRDTDTGELFF
-	TRBJ2-7	few	TRBV27	CASSSPWHEQYF
-	TRBJ1-1	once	TRBV11-2	CASTVVPSYTEAFF
TRBD2	TRBJ2-5	once	TRBV9	CASSPRGGVGETQYF
-	TRBJ1-1	-	TRBV2	CASTQQGSNEAFF
-	TRBJ2-2	-	TRBV2	CASRGGAGELFF
TRBD1	TRBJ2-3	-	TRBV27	CASSLTGVLTDTQYF
-	TRBJ1-5	few	TRBV5-5	CASSLDPGTNSGQPQHF
-	TRBJ1-1	-	TRBV9	CASSIAMNTEAFF
TRBD2	TRBJ2-5	-	TRBV7-9	CASSSTGLAKSQETQYF
-	TRBJ2-2	-	TRBV4-1	CASSQSLGGTGELFF
TRBD1	TRBJ2-7	-	TRBV6-5	CASIGTAYEQYF
-	TRBJ2-7	-	TRBV3-1/TRBV3-2	CASSDSSGGEQYF
TRBD1	TRBJ1-2	-	TRBV7-9	CASSSITGGGYTF
-	TRBJ1-5	few	TRBV7-3	CASSLIADSSPGNQPQHF
TRBD1	TRBJ1-6	-	TRBV6-5	CASSSRDRNSPLHF
-	TRBJ2-7	-	TRBV10-3	CATGDGTYEQYF
-	TRBJ2-7	-	TRBV5-1	CASSLAGSGMTYEQYF
-	TRBJ1-4	once	TRBV6-5	CASSYQGGDEKLFF
TRBD2	TRBJ2-2	-	TRBV5-5	CASSSGLGGTGELFF
TRBD2	TRBJ2-1	-	TRBV6-5	CASSFVAGNNNEQFF
TRBD1	TRBJ2-2	-	TRBV5-4	CASNTDRGGTGELFF
-	TRBJ1-3	few	TRBV2	CASSETRYSGNTIYF
-	TRBJ1-1	-	TRBV20-1	CSAREGAEAFF
-	TRBJ2-7	-	TRBV5-1	CASSLQNEQYF
-	TRBJ1-6	-	TRBV27	CASGQGYSPLHF
-	TRBJ2-5	-	TRBV5-1	CASSVLGAGKTQYF
-	TRBJ1-2	-	TRBV5-4	CASSLRDGGNYGYTF
TRBD1	TRBJ1-5	-	TRBV24-1	CATSDLGQYSNQPQHF
-	TRBJ1-6	-	TRBV5-1	CASSYHRAPVESLHF
-	TRBJ1-1	-	TRBV2	CASTRAAEAFF
-	TRBJ1-6	-	TRBV4-2	CASSQGAQGYNSPLHF
-	TRBJ1-1	-	TRBV30	CAWSPMNTEAFF
-	TRBJ2-2	-	TRBV7-9	CASSLIYTGELFF
TRBD2	TRBJ2-3	-	TRBV3-1/TRBV3-2	CASSQVPAGGPDTQYF
-	TRBJ1-3	-	TRBV3-1/TRBV3-2	CASSPSGRRSGNTIYF